This T cell receptor (beta chain) emerged from a study of neurological immune-mediated disorders. This CDR3 has 14 residues. J gave up 9 bases and V 5 bases, and 10 bases lay outside the gene matches. The germline CDR1 and CDR2 sequences are MNHEY and SMNVEV (reference sequence). A single record per CDR3 protein comes from TCRdb applying MiXCR to the 5' RACE reads. The table records roughly 32,000 distinct CDR3 sequences, 15% of them present only once. This clonotype has ten or more counts. The source material was PBMCs. This sequence joins TRBV27 and TRBJ1-5; TRBD1 aligns across 7 bases. The receptor was isolated from a man aged 65 to 79 in good health. CDR3 region: CASSILPGGGPQHF. The CDR3 bases are TGTGCCAGCAGTATCCTCCCAGGGGGAGGGCCCCAGCATTTT.